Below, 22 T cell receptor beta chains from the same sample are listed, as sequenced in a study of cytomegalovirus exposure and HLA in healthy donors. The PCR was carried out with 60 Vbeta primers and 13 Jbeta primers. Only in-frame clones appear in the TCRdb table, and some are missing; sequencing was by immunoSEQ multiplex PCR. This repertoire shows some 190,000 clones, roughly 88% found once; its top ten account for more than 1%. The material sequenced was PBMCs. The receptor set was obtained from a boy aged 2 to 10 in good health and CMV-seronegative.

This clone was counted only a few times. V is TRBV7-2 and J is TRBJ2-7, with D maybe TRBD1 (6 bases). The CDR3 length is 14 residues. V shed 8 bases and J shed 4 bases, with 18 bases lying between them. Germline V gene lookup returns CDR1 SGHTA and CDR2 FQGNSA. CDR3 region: CASGGWSVPYEQYF. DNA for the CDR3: TGTGCCAGCGGGGGCTGGTCGGTCCCATACGAGCAGTACTTC.

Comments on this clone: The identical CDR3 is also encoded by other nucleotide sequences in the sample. The CDR3 DNA is TGTGCCAGTAGTATTCGAGGCGGGGAGCTGTTTTTT. Residues: CASSIRGGELFF. The V and J genes are TRBV19 and TRBJ2-2; D uncertain. From germline, CDR1 is LNHDA and CDR2 SQIVND (reference sequence). The CDR3 has 12 amino acids. Trimming pared 3 bases from V and 7 bases from J, leaving 6 bases between.

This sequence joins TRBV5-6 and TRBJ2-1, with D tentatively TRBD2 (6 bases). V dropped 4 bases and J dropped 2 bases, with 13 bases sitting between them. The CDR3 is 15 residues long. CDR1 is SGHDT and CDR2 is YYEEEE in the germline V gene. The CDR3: CASSLRGLTYNEQFF. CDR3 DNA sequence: TGTGCCAGCAGCCTTCGGGGACTTACCTACAATGAGCAGTTCTTC.

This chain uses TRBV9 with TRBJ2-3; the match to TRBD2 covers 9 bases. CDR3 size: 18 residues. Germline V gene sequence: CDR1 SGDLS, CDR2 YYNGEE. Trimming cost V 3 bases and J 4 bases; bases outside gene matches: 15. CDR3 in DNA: TGTGCCAGCAGCGGGGGACTAGCAGGGGTTTTGAGATCAGATACGCAGTATTTT. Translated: CASSGGLAGVLRSDTQYF.

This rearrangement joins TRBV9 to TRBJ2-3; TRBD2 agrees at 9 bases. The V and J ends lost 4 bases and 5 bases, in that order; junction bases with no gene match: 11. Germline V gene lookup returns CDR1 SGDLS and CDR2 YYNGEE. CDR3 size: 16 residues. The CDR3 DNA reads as TGTGCCAGCAGCCCTCGGGGGGCGGGGGGGGTAGATACGCAGTATTTT. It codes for CASSPRGAGGVDTQYF. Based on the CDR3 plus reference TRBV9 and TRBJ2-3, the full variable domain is DSGVTQTPKHLITATGQRVTLRCSPRSGDLSVYWYQQSLDQGLQFLIQYYNGEERAKGNILERFSAQQFPDLHSELNLSSLELGDSALYFCASSPRGAGGVDTQYFGPGTRLTVL.

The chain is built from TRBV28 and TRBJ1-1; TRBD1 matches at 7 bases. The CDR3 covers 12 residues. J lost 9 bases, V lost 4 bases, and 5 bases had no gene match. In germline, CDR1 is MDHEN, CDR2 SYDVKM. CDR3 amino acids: CASSSGQVKAFF. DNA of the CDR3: TGTGCCAGCAGTTCCGGACAGGTCAAAGCTTTCTTT.

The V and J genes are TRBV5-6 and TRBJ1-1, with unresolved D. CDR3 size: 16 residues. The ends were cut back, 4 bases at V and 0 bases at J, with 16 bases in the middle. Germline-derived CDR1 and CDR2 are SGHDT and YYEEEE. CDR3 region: CASSPRGTALNTEAFF. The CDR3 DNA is TGTGCCAGCAGCCCTCGGGGTACTGCTCTGAACACTGAAGCTTTCTTT. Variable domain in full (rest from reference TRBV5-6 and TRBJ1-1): DAGVTQSPTHLIKTRGQQVTLRCSPKSGHDTVSWYQQALGQGPQFIFQYYEEEERQRGNFPDRFSGHQFPNYSSELNVNALLLGDSALYLCASSPRGTALNTEAFFGQGTRLTVV.

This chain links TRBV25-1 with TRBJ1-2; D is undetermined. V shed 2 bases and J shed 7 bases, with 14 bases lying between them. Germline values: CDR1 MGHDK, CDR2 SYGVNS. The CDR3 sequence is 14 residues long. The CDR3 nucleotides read TGTGCCAGCAGTGAAGAGGAAAACTACGGTGGCTACACCTTC. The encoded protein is CASSEEENYGGYTF.

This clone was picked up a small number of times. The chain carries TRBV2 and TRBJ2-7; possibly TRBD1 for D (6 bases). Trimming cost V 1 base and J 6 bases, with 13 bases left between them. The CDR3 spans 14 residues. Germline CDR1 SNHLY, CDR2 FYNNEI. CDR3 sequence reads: CASSEDGGGVEQYF. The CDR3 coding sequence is TGTGCCAGCAGTGAAGACGGTGGGGGCGTCGAGCAGTACTTC.

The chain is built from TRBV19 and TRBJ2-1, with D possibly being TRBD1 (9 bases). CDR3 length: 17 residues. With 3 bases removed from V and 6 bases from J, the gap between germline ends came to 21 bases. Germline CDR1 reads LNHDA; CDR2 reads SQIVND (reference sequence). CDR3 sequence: CASSIVAGQGPLNEQFF. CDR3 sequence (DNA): TGTGCCAGTAGTATTGTAGCGGGACAGGGCCCCCTCAATGAGCAGTTCTTC.

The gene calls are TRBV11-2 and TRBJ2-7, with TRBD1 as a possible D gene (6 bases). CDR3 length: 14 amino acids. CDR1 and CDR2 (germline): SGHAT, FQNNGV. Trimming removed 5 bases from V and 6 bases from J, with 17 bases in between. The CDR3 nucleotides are TGTGCCAGCAGCGCGGTACAGGGAAGTGGCGAGCAGTACGTC. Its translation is CASSAVQGSGEQYV.

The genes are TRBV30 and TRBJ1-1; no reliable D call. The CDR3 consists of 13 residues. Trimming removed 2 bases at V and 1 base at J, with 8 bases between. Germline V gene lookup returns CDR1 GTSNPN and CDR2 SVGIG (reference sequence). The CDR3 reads CAWSIEGNTEAFF. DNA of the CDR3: TGTGCCTGGAGTATTGAGGGGAACACTGAAGCTTTCTTT.

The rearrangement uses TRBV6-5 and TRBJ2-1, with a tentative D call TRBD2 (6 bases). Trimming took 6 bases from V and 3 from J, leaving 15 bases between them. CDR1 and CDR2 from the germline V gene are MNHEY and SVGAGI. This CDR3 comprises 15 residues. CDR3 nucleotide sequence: TGTGCCAGCAGCCGATGGGCTAGCGACTACAATGAGCAGTTCTTC. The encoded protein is CASSRWASDYNEQFF.

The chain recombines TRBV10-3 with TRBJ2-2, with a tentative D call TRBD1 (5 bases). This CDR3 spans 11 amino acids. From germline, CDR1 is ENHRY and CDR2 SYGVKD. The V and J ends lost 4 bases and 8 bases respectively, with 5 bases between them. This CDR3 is CAISGTGELFF. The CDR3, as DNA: TGTGCCATCAGTGGGACAGGGGAGCTGTTTTTT.

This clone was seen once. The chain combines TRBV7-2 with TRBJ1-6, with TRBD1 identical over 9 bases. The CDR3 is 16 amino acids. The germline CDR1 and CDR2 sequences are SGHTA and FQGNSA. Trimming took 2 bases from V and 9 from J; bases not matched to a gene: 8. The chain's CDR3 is CASSLQSPGQGSPLHF. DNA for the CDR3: TGTGCCAGCAGCTTACAGTCCCCGGGACAGGGTTCACCCCTCCACTTT.

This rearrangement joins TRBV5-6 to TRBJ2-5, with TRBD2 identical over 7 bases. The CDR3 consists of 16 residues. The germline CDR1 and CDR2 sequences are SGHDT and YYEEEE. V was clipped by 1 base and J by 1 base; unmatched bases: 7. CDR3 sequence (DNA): TGTGCCAGCAGCTTGTTAACGGGAGGAATCCAAGAGACCCAGTACTTC. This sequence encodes CASSLLTGGIQETQYF.

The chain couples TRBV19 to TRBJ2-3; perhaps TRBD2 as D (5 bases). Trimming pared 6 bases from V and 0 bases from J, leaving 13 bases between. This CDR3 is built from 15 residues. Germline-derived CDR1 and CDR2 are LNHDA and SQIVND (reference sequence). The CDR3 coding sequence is TGTGCCAGTAGGAACAGCGGAGCTAGCACAGATACGCAGTATTTT. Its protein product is CASRNSGASTDTQYF.

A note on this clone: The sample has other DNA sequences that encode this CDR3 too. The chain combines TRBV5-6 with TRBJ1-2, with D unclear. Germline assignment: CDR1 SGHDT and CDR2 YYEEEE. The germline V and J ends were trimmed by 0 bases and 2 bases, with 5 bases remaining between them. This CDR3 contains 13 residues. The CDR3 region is CASSLARNYGYTF. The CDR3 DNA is TGTGCCAGCAGCTTGGCCAGAAACTATGGCTACACCTTC.

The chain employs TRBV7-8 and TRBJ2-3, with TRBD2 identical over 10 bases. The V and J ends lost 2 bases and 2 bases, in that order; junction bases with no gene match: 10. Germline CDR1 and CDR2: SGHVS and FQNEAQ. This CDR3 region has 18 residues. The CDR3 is CASSLQAGGHKVTDTQYF. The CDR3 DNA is TGTGCCAGCAGCTTACAAGCGGGGGGGCATAAAGTCACAGATACGCAGTATTTT.

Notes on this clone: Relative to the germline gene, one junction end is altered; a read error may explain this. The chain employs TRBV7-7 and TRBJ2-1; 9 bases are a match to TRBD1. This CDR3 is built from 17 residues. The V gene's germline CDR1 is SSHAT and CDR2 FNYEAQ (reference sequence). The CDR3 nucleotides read TGTGCTAGCAGCTTTGAAGGCCGGGACAGGGCCTACAATGAGCAGTTCTTC. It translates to CASSFEGRDRAYNEQFF.

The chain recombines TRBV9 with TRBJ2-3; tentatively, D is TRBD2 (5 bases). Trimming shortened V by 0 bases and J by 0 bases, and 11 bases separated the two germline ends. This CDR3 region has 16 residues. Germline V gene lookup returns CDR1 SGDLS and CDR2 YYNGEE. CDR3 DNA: TGTGCCAGCAGCGTAGAGGACTGGCTTAGCACAGATACGCAGTATTTT. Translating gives CASSVEDWLSTDTQYF.

The CDR3 is CSVASTYNEQFF. The DNA for the CDR3 is TGCAGCGTTGCTAGCACCTACAATGAGCAGTTCTTC. This chain uses TRBV29-1 with TRBJ2-1; maybe TRBD2 (5 bases). Trimming pared 4 bases from V and 2 bases from J, leaving 6 bases between. Germline V gene lookup returns CDR1 SQVTM and CDR2 ANQGSEA. The CDR3 runs to 12 residues.